This section outlines one T cell receptor (beta chain) sequence together with its context. Authors' analysis steps: Amplification of reference gene primers was used by the study to estimate nucleated cell counts. TCRdb's table, derived via immunoSEQ multiplex PCR, lists solely in-frame clones and lacks some. For V, J and clone size, that table is used; D and trimming come from the DNA. The data hold 90,000 to 110,000 clones, with less than 85% observed a single time. The ends lost 4 bases at V and 3 bases at J; junction bases unmatched: 6. The CDR3 is 15 amino acids. The germline gives CDR1 MNHEY, CDR2 SVGAGI. The data are from a study of blood T cell repertoires in COVID-19. Turning to the study itself: Samples representing acute and convalescent COVID-19 were sourced from the United States, Italy and Spain. The cDNA or gDNA used as material had been derived from T cells, B-cell-depleted T cells, or PBMCs.

The receptor's source is a human donor in a cohort sampled during active or convalescent COVID-19. The material sequenced was peripheral blood. V usage is TRBV6-5 and J usage is TRBJ1-1; 9 positions agree with TRBD1. CDR3 in DNA: TGTGCCAGCAGTTCGGGGGACAGGGTAGACACTGAAGCTTTCTTT. Amino acids: CASSSGDRVDTEAFF.